Below are 19 T cell receptor beta chains sequenced from a single sample in a study of T cell clonality in common variable immunodeficiency. Sequenced by immunoSEQ multiplex PCR; TCRdb stores in-frame clones only, minus some. This repertoire holds 30,000 to 40,000 clones, and none appear only once. Material: peripheral blood mononuclear cells. The receptors were sampled from a person aged 18 to 70 in good health.

This clone has at least ten counts. Coverage ceases 3 residues before the CDR3 finishes, and the germline J gene fills in the end. J is TRBJ1-4 and V is TRBV7-9; 7 nucleotides line up with TRBD1. From germline, CDR1 is SEHNR and CDR2 FQNEAQ (reference sequence). With 5 bases clipped from V and 6 bases from J, the junction kept 6 bases outside the gene matches. The CDR3 is made up of 14 amino acids. The CDR3 here is CASSHRGGDEKLFF. Partial CDR3 DNA: TGTGCCAGCAGCCACAGGGGAGGGGATGAAAAA.

Ten or more counts support this clone. Incomplete CDR3 DNA: TGTGCCAGCAGCTTAAAACCACGGACAGGGGACTCTGGGGCCAACGTC. It encodes CASSLKPRTGDSGANV. The CDR3, in full, reads CASSLKPRTGDSGANVLTF. V gene TRBV7-3 combines with J gene TRBJ2-6; 9 positions agree with TRBD1. The DNA ends 3 residues before the CDR3 does, and the rest of the CDR3 is filled in from the germline J gene. The ends lost 1 base at V and 0 bases at J; junction bases unmatched: 7. This CDR3 is 19 amino acids long. Per the germline V gene, CDR1 is SGHTA and CDR2 is FQGTGA.

Concerning this clone: The sequence runs out 3 residues before the end of the CDR3; the remainder is reconstructed from the germline J gene. The J gene is TRBJ1-1, the V gene TRBV7-8; 11 bases line up with TRBD1. Germline lookup yields CDR1 SGHVS and CDR2 FQNEAQ. The V segment lost 5 bases and the J segment 7 bases; nucleotides outside the gene matches: 9. CDR3 length: 15 amino acids. The CDR3 bases that were read are TGTGCCAGCAGCCAATTGGGACAGGGGGTCGGTGAA. Residues: CASSQLGQGVGE. The whole CDR3 is CASSQLGQGVGEAFF.

About this clone: The junction shows a germline mismatch at one end, possibly a read error. The read halts 3 residues ahead of the CDR3 end, with the missing end drawn from the germline J gene. The sample has other DNA sequences that encode this CDR3 too. V and J are TRBV18 and TRBJ1-3; D remains ambiguous. CDR1 is KGHSH, CDR2 LQKENI, per germline. The CDR3 is made up of 15 amino acids. CDR3 DNA, as far as it was read: TGTGCCAGCTCACCAGATCGAAGGGCAGGAAACACG. Translated, it gives CASSPDRRAGNT. The whole CDR3 is CASSPDRRAGNTIYF.

This clone occurred many times. The read ends 3 residues early relative to the CDR3; the germline J gene fills the gap. The chain uses TRBV5-1 and TRBJ1-4, with 9 bases fitting TRBD1. CDR1 SGHRS and CDR2 YFSETQ come from the germline V gene. The CDR3 is 18 amino acids. The CDR3 spells CASSPTGGRTSYNSPLFF. The DNA read from the CDR3 is TGCGCCAGCAGCCCGACAGGGGGAAGAACCTCCTATAATTCACCA.

This clone was seen ten or more times. Coverage ceases 3 residues before the CDR3 finishes, and the germline J gene fills in the end. The J gene is TRBJ1-5, the V gene TRBV12-3 or TRBV12-4; 7 bases fit TRBD1. The V and J ends lost 4 bases and 7 bases, in that order; junction bases with no gene match: 13. The CDR3 is made up of 16 amino acids. The CDR3 sequence: CASSSTPTGVAQPQHF. CDR3 bases read: TGTGCCAGCAGTTCGACCCCAACAGGGGTAGCCCAGCCC.

This clone has a count of ten or more. The read ends 3 residues shy of where the CDR3 ends; the end is completed using the germline J gene. The V gene is TRBV14, the J gene TRBJ2-3; the D gene is possibly TRBD2 (5 bases). Germline V gives CDR1 SGHDN, CDR2 FVKESK. The CDR3 covers 18 residues. V lost 0 bases to trimming and J lost 6 bases, with 22 bases between them. The CDR3 region is CASSQELPCGWGKDTQYF. The CDR3 bases that were read are TGTGCCAGCAGCCAAGAGCTTCCCTGCGGGTGGGGAAAGGATACG.

This clone appeared many times. Coverage ceases 3 residues before the CDR3 finishes, and the germline J gene fills in the end. The rearrangement uses TRBV2 and TRBJ2-2, with D unclear. The CDR3 totals 14 residues. The V gene's germline CDR1 is SNHLY and CDR2 FYNNEI. Trimming removed 7 bases at V and 0 bases at J, with 9 bases between. The CDR3 is CASKGEANTGELFF. The sequenced part of the CDR3 DNA is TGTGCCAGCAAGGGTGAGGCGAACACCGGGGAG.

For this clone: The read finishes 3 residues shy of the CDR3 end, and the germline J gene is used to complete it. The V call is TRBV7-9, the J call TRBJ1-2; TRBD1 is a possible D gene (6 bases). The germline V gene has CDR1 SEHNR and CDR2 FQNEAQ (reference sequence). This CDR3 is built from 15 residues. The sequenced CDR3 bases are TGTGCCAGCAGCTTAGCCCCGGGACACCAATACGAC. Encoded protein: CASSLAPGHQYD. The whole CDR3 protein is CASSLAPGHQYDYTF.

The sample holds a few counts of this clone. The CDR3 end lies 3 residues beyond the end of the read and is filled in from the germline J gene. The rearrangement links TRBV2 to TRBJ1-2; tentatively, D is TRBD1 (5 bases). CDR1 SNHLY and CDR2 FYNNEI come from the germline V gene. The CDR3 is 14 residues long. The DNA read from the CDR3 is TGTGCCAGCCGCTCCCAGGGAGGTGAAAACATC. Its protein is CASRSQGGENI. The CDR3, in full, reads CASRSQGGENIYTF.

This clone was picked up many times. The read terminates 3 residues ahead of where the CDR3 ends, so the germline J gene completes it. The chain joins TRBV29-1 to TRBJ1-1, with a tentative D call TRBD1 (5 bases). Between the trimmed V and J ends, which lost 5 bases and 3 bases, there was a span of 16 bases. The CDR3 extends over 14 amino acids. Germline V CDR1 and CDR2: SQVTM, ANQGSEA. The sequenced CDR3 bases are TGCAGCGTTACGTCGGGGGGGTCGGACACTGAA. Protein: CSVTSGGSDTE. Given in full, the CDR3 is CSVTSGGSDTEAFF.

The table lists this clone with many counts. CDR3 sequence: CASSTSSATNEKLFF. The part of the CDR3 DNA that was read is TGTGCCAGTAGTACCTCCTCTGCAACTAATGAAAAA. V usage is TRBV19 and J usage is TRBJ1-4, with D hard to call. The CDR3 end is not reached by the read, which stops 3 residues before it; the germline J gene fills it in. The CDR3 loop spans 15 amino acids. Trimming pared 4 bases from V and 0 bases from J, leaving 9 bases between. The germline V gene encodes CDR1 LNHDA and CDR2 SQIVND (reference sequence). Combining the CDR3 with reference TRBV19 and TRBJ1-4 gives the whole variable domain DGGITQSPKYLFRKEGQNVTLSCEQNLNHDAMYWYRQDPGQGLRLIYYSQIVNDFQKGDIAEGYSVSREKKESFPLTVTSAQKNPTAFYLCASSTSSATNEKLFFGSGTQLSVL.

This clone was seen ten or more times. The CDR3 is cut off 3 residues early in the read; its end comes from the germline J gene. V usage is TRBV28 and J usage is TRBJ1-4, with D maybe TRBD1 (5 bases). The CDR3 has 16 residues. V was trimmed by 4 bases and J by 3 bases, leaving 15 bases between them. The germline V gene encodes CDR1 MDHEN and CDR2 SYDVKM. The CDR3 region is CASSSPGGDSNEKLFF. The CDR3 bases that were read are TGTGCCAGCAGTTCCCCAGGAGGGGACTCTAATGAAAAA.

This clone was counted at least ten times. The CDR3 goes on 3 residues after the read ends, and that part is filled in from the germline J gene. This specimen includes other DNA sequences encoding the same CDR3. The rearrangement links TRBV20-1 to TRBJ1-3; D may be TRBD1 (6 bases). This CDR3 is built from 14 residues. V was trimmed by 4 bases and J by 0 bases, leaving 10 bases between them. The germline V gene encodes CDR1 DFQATT and CDR2 SNEGSKA (reference sequence). Incomplete CDR3 DNA: TGCAGTGCTAAGGGACATCTCTCTGGAAACACC. Translating gives CSAKGHLSGNT. The full CDR3 reads CSAKGHLSGNTIYF.

At least ten counts were recorded for this clone. The read halts 3 residues ahead of the CDR3 end, with the missing end drawn from the germline J gene. This chain uses TRBV10-3 with TRBJ2-1; 8 bases fit TRBD2. Germline CDR1 reads ENHRY; CDR2 reads SYGVKD. V gave up 7 bases and J gave up 0 bases; unmatched junction bases: 8. The CDR3 sequence is 16 residues long. The chain's CDR3 is CAIMEGSGSSYNEQFF. CDR3 bases read: TGTGCCATCATGGAGGGGAGCGGGAGCTCCTACAATGAG.

This clone appeared many times. The sequence runs out 3 residues before the end of the CDR3; the remainder is reconstructed from the germline J gene. The chain carries TRBV30 and TRBJ1-6, with a possible D match to TRBD1 (6 bases). This CDR3 has 15 amino acids. V lost 0 bases and J 5 bases, leaving 11 bases between the germline ends. The germline V gene encodes CDR1 GTSNPN and CDR2 SVGIG (reference sequence). CDR3 sequence: CAWSVKGGDNSPLHF. CDR3 DNA, as far as it was read: TGTGCCTGGAGTGTAAAGGGGGGGGATAATTCACCC.

This clone was counted many times. The read halts 3 residues ahead of the CDR3 end, with the missing end drawn from the germline J gene. The gene calls are TRBV6-2 or TRBV6-3 and TRBJ1-4, with 7 bases aligning to TRBD1. The germline gives CDR1 MNHEY, CDR2 SVGEGT. Germline trimming cut 6 bases from V and 7 bases from J; bases unmatched to any gene: 11. The CDR3 has 15 amino acids. The covered CDR3 bases are TGTGCCAGCAGGCCATGGACAGGAAGGAGTGAAAAA. It is translated as CASRPWTGRSEK. The complete CDR3 reads CASRPWTGRSEKLFF.

In its sample, this clone was seen many times. Sequencing ends 3 residues short of the CDR3 end; the germline J gene provides the rest. This rearrangement joins TRBV6-1 to TRBJ1-1, with a weak D call TRBD1 (6 bases). The V end was cut by 0 bases, the J end by 4 bases, with 9 bases between. This CDR3 comprises 14 residues. The germline gives CDR1 MNHNS, CDR2 SASEGT. The covered CDR3 bases are TGTGCCAGCAGTGAAGCAGGGGGGGGCACTGAA. Translated, it gives CASSEAGGGTE. The full CDR3 is CASSEAGGGTEAFF.

This clone has at least ten counts. The sequence runs out 3 residues before the end of the CDR3; the remainder is reconstructed from the germline J gene. The chain combines TRBV4-1 with TRBJ2-3, with 13 bases aligning to TRBD2. The germline V gene encodes CDR1 MGHRA and CDR2 YSYEKL. CDR3 length equals 17 residues. With 0 bases clipped from V and 5 bases from J, the junction kept 5 bases outside the gene matches. The CDR3 sequence is CASSQDSGLAGEDTQYF. Incomplete CDR3 DNA: TGCGCCAGCAGCCAAGATTCCGGACTAGCGGGAGAAGATACG.